This paragraph covers one T cell receptor beta chain sequence. Participant reports of clinical history set cohort assignment. In Cohort 3, a recovered donor had either two negative PCRs, clearance, or symptom resolution. These data belong to a study of blood T cell repertoires in COVID-19. CDR3 length: 14 amino acids. Trimming removed 0 bases at V and 10 bases at J, with 16 bases between. The germline gives CDR1 SGHRS, CDR2 YFSETQ. Repertoires were generated with immunoSEQ multiplex PCR, while TCRdb's copy carries only in-frame clones and drops some. The profile shows approximately 280,000 clones, roughly 91% of them singletons.

This clonotype was sampled from an older woman who had recovered from COVID-19. The sequencing input was PBMCs or T cells enriched from blood (not recorded which). V gene TRBV5-1 combines with J gene TRBJ1-2; D gene uncertain. This CDR3 reads CASSLDTSGEDYTF. The CDR3 region has the DNA TGCGCCAGCAGCTTGGATACGTCTGGGGAGGACTACACCTTC.